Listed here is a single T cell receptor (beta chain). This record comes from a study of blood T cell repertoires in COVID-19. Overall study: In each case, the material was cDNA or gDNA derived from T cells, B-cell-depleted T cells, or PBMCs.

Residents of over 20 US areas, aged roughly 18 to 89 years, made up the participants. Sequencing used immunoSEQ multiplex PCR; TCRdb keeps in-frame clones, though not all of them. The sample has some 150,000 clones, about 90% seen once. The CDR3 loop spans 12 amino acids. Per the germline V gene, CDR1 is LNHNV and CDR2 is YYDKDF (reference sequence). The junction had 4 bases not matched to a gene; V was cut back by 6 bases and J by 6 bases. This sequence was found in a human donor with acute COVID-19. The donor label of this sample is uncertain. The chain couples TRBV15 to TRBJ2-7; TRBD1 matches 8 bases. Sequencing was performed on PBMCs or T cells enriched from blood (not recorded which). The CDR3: CATRTGQGEQYF. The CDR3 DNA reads TGTGCCACCAGGACTGGACAGGGCGAGCAGTACTTC.